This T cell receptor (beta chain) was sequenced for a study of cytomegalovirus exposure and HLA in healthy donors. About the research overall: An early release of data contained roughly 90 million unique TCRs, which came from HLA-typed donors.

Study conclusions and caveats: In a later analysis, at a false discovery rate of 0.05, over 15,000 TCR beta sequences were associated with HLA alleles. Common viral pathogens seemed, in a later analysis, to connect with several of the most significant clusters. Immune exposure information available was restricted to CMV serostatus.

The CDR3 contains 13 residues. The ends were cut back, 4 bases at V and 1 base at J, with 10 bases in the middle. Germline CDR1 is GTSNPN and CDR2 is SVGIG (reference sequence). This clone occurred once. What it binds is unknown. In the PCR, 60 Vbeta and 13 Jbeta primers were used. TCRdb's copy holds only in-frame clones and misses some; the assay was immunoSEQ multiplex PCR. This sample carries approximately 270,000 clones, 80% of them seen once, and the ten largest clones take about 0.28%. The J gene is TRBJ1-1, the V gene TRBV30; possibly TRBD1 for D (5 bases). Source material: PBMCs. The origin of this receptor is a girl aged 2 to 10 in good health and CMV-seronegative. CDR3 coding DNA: TGTGCCTGGAATAGCGGGGCGAACACTGAAGCTTTCTTT. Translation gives CAWNSGANTEAFF.